What follows are 13 T cell receptor beta chains derived from one specimen sequenced in a study of spatial heterogeneity in lung cancer. MiXCR, applied by TCRdb to the 5' RACE reads, yields one record per CDR3 protein. The sample carries about 43,000 distinct CDR3 sequences, around 21% recorded once. Time point described: blood at routine non-recurrence follow-up after resection. This material consisted of PBMCs, taken at follow-up. These receptors all come from a female donor with early-stage non-small cell lung cancer.

This clonotype occurred a few times. The rearrangement links TRBV6-6 to TRBJ2-5; 12 nucleotides match TRBD2. Germline CDR1 and CDR2: MNHNY and SVGAGI (reference sequence). V lost 10 bases and J lost 5; bases outside the gene matches: 14. The CDR3 has 16 amino acids. The CDR3 DNA reads TGTGCCACCAGCCCCACGACTAGCGGGAGTGGTGAGACCCAGTACTTC. Its protein is CATSPTTSGSGETQYF.

This clonotype was detected ten times or more. This rearrangement joins TRBV11-2 to TRBJ1-5; unclear D gene. The V and J ends lost 1 base and 4 bases respectively, with 5 bases between them. CDR1 is SGHAT and CDR2 is FQNNGV in the germline V gene. This CDR3 is built from 13 residues. The CDR3 DNA is TGTGCCAGCAGCTTAGGGGTAAATCAGCCCCAGCATTTT. Translating it yields CASSLGVNQPQHF. Based on the CDR3 plus reference TRBV11-2 and TRBJ1-5, the full variable domain is EAGVAQSPRYKIIEKRQSVAFWCNPISGHATLYWYQQILGQGPKLLIQFQNNGVVDDSQLPKDRFSAERLKGVDSTLKIQPAKLEDSAVYLCASSLGVNQPQHFGDGTRLSIL.

The chain recombines TRBV5-1 with TRBJ2-5; no definite D call. Trimming cost V 2 bases and J 1 base, with 12 bases left between them. The CDR3 covers 15 residues. The germline V gene encodes CDR1 SGHRS and CDR2 YFSETQ. The CDR3 loop reads CASSFQGTLQETQYF. The CDR3 DNA is TGCGCCAGCAGCTTTCAAGGCACTCTCCAAGAGACCCAGTACTTC.

This chain joins TRBV6-5 and TRBJ2-1; TRBD2 aligns across 14 bases. Trimming took 5 bases from V and 7 from J; bases not matched to a gene: 4. The CDR3 has 15 residues. CDR1 is MNHEY, CDR2 SVGAGI, per germline. The CDR3 loop reads CASSLGLAGENEQFF. CDR3 in DNA: TGTGCCAGCAGTCTGGGACTAGCGGGGGAGAATGAGCAGTTCTTC.

The sample holds many counts of this clonotype. This rearrangement joins TRBV5-4 to TRBJ2-7; possible D gene TRBD1, 6 bases. The V gene lost 5 bases and the J gene lost 6 bases, with 18 bases spanning the gap. The germline gives CDR1 SGHNT, CDR2 YYREEE (reference sequence). This CDR3 has 14 amino acids. The CDR3 region is CASSYEQGFSEQYF. DNA of the CDR3: TGTGCCAGCAGTTATGAACAGGGCTTCTCCGAGCAGTACTTC.

The V and J genes are TRBV14 and TRBJ2-1; no firm D call. The CDR3 has 14 residues. CDR1 and CDR2 (germline): SGHDN, FVKESK. V was shortened by 5 bases and J by 3 bases, with 11 bases between the two germline ends. CDR3 in amino acids: CASSGLTLYNEQFF. In nucleotides, the CDR3 is TGTGCCAGCAGCGGTCTGACGCTCTACAATGAGCAGTTCTTC.

With respect to this clonotype: This may stem from a read error, because a much larger clone lies one nucleotide away. The V and J genes are TRBV30 and TRBJ1-1, with D uncertain. From germline, CDR1 is GTSNPN and CDR2 SVGIG (reference sequence). The CDR3 contains 12 residues. CDR3 amino acids: CVWTRGVGEAFF. The CDR3, as DNA: TGTGTCTGGACCCGCGGCGTCGGTGAAGCTTTCTTT. The whole variable domain, filled in from reference TRBV30 and TRBJ1-1, reads SQTIHQWPATLVQPVGSPLSLECTVEGTSNPNLYWYRQAAGRGLQLLFYSVGIGQISSEVPQNLSASRPQDRQFILSSKKLLLSDSGFYLCVWTRGVGEAFFGQGTRLTVV.

The V call is TRBV6-6, the J call TRBJ2-5, with D unresolved. The length of the CDR3 is 11 residues. Trimming took 3 bases from V and 5 from J, leaving 4 bases between them. The germline V gene has CDR1 MNHNY and CDR2 SVGAGI (reference sequence). As DNA, the CDR3 is TGTGCCAGCAGTTATGTTGAGACCCAGTACTTC. It yields the protein CASSYVETQYF.

Only a few counts were recorded for this clonotype. The chain links TRBV12-3 or TRBV12-4 to TRBJ1-4; no firm D call. The CDR3 spans 16 residues. The V end was cut by 3 bases, the J end by 7 bases, with 18 bases between. The CDR3 nucleotides are TGTGCCAGCAGTTTGGTTGGACCCACGGGAAGTGAAAAACTGTTTTTT. Translating it yields CASSLVGPTGSEKLFF.

This clonotype has at least ten counts. The rearrangement joins TRBV30 to TRBJ1-5; weak D call: TRBD1 (5 bases). Germline lookup yields CDR1 GTSNPN and CDR2 SVGIG (reference sequence). The CDR3 has 13 residues. Deletions cut 3 bases from V and 4 bases from J, with 10 bases between. For the CDR3, the DNA is TGTGCCTGGAGCGCAGGGCCGAATCAGCCCCAGCATTTT. Its translation: CAWSAGPNQPQHF.

V usage is TRBV19 and J usage is TRBJ1-4; D remains ambiguous. CDR3 size: 14 residues. CDR1 LNHDA and CDR2 SQIVND come from the germline V gene (reference sequence). V was trimmed by 3 bases and J by 2 bases, leaving 7 bases between them. CDR3 region: CASSIPGTNEKLFF. CDR3 in DNA: TGTGCCAGTAGTATCCCGGGGACTAATGAAAAACTGTTTTTT.

Turning to this clonotype: A read error may account for a junction end that differs from germline. The chain links TRBV19 to TRBJ1-5; D is undetermined. Per germline, CDR1 LNHDA and CDR2 SQIVND (reference sequence). The CDR3 contains 13 residues. The CDR3 region has the DNA TGTGTCAGTAGTTTCAGTGTAGAGCAGCCCCAGCATTTT. It codes for CVSSFSVEQPQHF.

The V and J genes are TRBV5-6 and TRBJ2-3; 11 bases are a match to TRBD2. Germline values: CDR1 SGHDT, CDR2 YYEEEE. The ends lost 4 bases at V and 2 bases at J; junction bases unmatched: 6. CDR3 size: 16 residues. CDR3 region: CASSLGLAGNTDTQYF. CDR3 bases: TGTGCCAGCAGCCTCGGACTAGCGGGTAACACAGATACGCAGTATTTT.